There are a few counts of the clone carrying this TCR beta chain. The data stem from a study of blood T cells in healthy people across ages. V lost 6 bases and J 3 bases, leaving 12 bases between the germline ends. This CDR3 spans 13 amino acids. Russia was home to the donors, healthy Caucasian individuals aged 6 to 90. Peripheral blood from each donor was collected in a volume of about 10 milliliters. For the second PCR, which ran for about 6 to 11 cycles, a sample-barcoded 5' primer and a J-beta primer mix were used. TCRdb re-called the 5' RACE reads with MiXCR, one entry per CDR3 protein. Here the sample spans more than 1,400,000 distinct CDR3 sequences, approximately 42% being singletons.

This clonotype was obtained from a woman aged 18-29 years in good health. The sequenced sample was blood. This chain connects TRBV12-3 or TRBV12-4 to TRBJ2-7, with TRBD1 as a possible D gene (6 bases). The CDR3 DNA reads TGTGCCAGCAGGCCCCGGGACAACTACGAGCAGTACTTC. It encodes CASRPRDNYEQYF.